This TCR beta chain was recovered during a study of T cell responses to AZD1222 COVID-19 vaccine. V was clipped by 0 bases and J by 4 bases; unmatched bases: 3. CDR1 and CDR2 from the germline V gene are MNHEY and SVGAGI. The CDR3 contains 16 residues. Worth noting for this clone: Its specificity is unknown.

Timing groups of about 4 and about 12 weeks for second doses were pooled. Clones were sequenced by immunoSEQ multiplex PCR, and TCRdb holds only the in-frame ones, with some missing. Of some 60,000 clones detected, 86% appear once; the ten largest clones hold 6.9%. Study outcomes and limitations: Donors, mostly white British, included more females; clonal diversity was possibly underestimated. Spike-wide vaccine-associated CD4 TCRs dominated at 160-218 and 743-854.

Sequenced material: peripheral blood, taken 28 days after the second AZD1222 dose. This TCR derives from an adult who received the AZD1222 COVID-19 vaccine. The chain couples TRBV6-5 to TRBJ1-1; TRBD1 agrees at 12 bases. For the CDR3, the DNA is TGTGCCAGCAGTTACTCGGGACAGGGGGCGCCCACTGAAGCTTTCTTT. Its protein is CASSYSGQGAPTEAFF.